The 19 T cell receptor beta chains below come from one sample, sequenced in a study of T cell changes during pregnancy in multiple sclerosis. The method was immunoSEQ multiplex PCR; TCRdb's version includes in-frame clones alone and lacks a portion of them. The sample includes 45,000 or so clones, 70% to 90% of them seen just once. Specimen: peripheral blood, collected in the first trimester of pregnancy. These TCRs come from a female donor with multiple sclerosis, enrolled in a pregnancy study.

The rearrangement uses TRBV30 and TRBJ1-2; 9 nucleotides agree with TRBD1. The germline CDR1 and CDR2 sequences are GTSNPN and SVGIG (reference sequence). CDR3 size: 15 residues. V trimming: 7 bases; J trimming: 6 bases; junction bases outside the gene matches: 15. The DNA for the CDR3 is TGTGCCTCAATCCCCCGGGGACAGGGATTTAATGGCTACACCTTC. Its protein product is CASIPRGQGFNGYTF.

This clone has more than one count but fewer than ten. The V call is TRBV19, the J call TRBJ1-5; possible D gene TRBD1, 6 bases. V was clipped by 5 bases and J by 7 bases, with 18 bases between them. Per the germline V gene, CDR1 is LNHDA and CDR2 is SQIVND (reference sequence). The CDR3 consists of 15 residues. In DNA form, the CDR3 reads TGTGCCAGTAGTGTTAACAGGGCCCTGGAGCAGCCCCAGCATTTT. It specifies CASSVNRALEQPQHF.

V is TRBV11-2 and J is TRBJ2-1; 9 bases are a match to TRBD1. The V segment lost 8 bases and the J segment 6 bases; nucleotides outside the gene matches: 5. This CDR3 spans 13 amino acids. CDR1 and CDR2 (germline): SGHAT, FQNNGV. Written as DNA, the CDR3 is TGTGCCAGCGGACAGGGGCTGCGCAATGAGCAGTTCTTC. Protein product: CASGQGLRNEQFF.

The chain is built from TRBV5-1 and TRBJ1-2; D possibly corresponds to TRBD1 (5 bases). V was cut by 4 bases and J by 4 bases, with 14 bases left in between. The CDR3 totals 14 residues. Germline values: CDR1 SGHRS, CDR2 YFSETQ. CDR3 sequence (DNA): TGCGCCAGCAGCCCACCCGGGACTCTCTATGGCTACACCTTC. This codes for CASSPPGTLYGYTF.

This chain connects TRBV15 to TRBJ2-3; the match to TRBD2 covers 8 bases. Germline V gene lookup returns CDR1 LNHNV and CDR2 YYDKDF (reference sequence). This CDR3 contains 18 residues. V was pared by 1 base and J by 4 bases, with 13 bases of the junction left unmatched. The CDR3, as DNA: TGTGCCACCAGCAGAGGAATTAGCGCGGGGGGCTTGGCAGATACGCAGTATTTT. It yields the protein CATSRGISAGGLADTQYF.

A single count supports this clone. V and J are TRBV15 and TRBJ2-7; 9 bases match TRBD1. The CDR3 has 14 amino acids. Germline V CDR1 and CDR2: LNHNV, YYDKDF (reference sequence). The V and J ends lost 10 bases and 0 bases, in that order; junction bases with no gene match: 7. The CDR3 sequence: CAKDRDRDSYEQYF. The CDR3 DNA reads as TGTGCCAAAGACCGGGACAGGGACTCCTACGAGCAGTACTTC.

The chain links TRBV27 to TRBJ2-7; possibly TRBD1 for D (6 bases). The CDR3 spans 15 residues. Per the germline V gene, CDR1 is MNHEY and CDR2 is SMNVEV (reference sequence). Trimming took off 1 base at V and 1 base at J, with 11 bases between the two ends. The CDR3 DNA is TGTGCCAGCAGTTTATTCAAGACAGGATCCTACGAGCAGTACTTC. It translates to CASSLFKTGSYEQYF.

This chain uses TRBV9 with TRBJ1-6; TRBD1 is a possible D gene (5 bases). The CDR3 consists of 16 residues. From germline, CDR1 is SGDLS and CDR2 YYNGEE. Trimming shortened V by 3 bases and J by 0 bases, and 10 bases separated the two germline ends. CDR3 protein: CASSEQVSSYNSPLHF. In DNA, the CDR3 is TGTGCCAGCAGCGAACAGGTTAGCTCCTATAATTCACCCCTCCACTTT.

The J gene is TRBJ2-3, the V gene TRBV29-1, with 8 bases fitting TRBD2. Per the germline V gene, CDR1 is SQVTM and CDR2 is ANQGSEA. CDR3 size: 15 residues. J lost 2 bases, V lost 1 base, and 5 bases had no gene match. The CDR3 spells CSVEGRRGDTDTQYF. CDR3 DNA sequence: TGCAGCGTTGAAGGTCGGCGGGGGGACACAGATACGCAGTATTTT.

This clone showed up just once. The V call is TRBV19, the J call TRBJ2-3; 11 nucleotides agree with TRBD2. V lost 3 bases to trimming and J lost 4 bases; unmatched junction nucleotides: 9. The germline CDR1 and CDR2 sequences are LNHDA and SQIVND (reference sequence). This CDR3 has 17 amino acids. CDR3 in DNA: TGTGCCAGTAGTATCCGACTAGCGGGGATCGGTGCAGATACGCAGTATTTT. This sequence encodes CASSIRLAGIGADTQYF.

V usage is TRBV6-1 and J usage is TRBJ2-1; unclear D gene. The CDR3 length is 15 residues. Germline V gives CDR1 MNHNS, CDR2 SASEGT. Trimming took 5 bases from V and 4 from J, leaving 15 bases between them. The chain's CDR3 is CASSLSDQLYNEQFF. In nucleotides, the CDR3 is TGTGCCAGCAGTCTGAGCGACCAGCTGTACAATGAGCAGTTCTTC.

V usage is TRBV7-9 and J usage is TRBJ2-5, with a possible D match to TRBD2 (6 bases). Germline V gives CDR1 SEHNR, CDR2 FQNEAQ (reference sequence). V dropped 5 bases and J dropped 2 bases, with 21 bases sitting between them. CDR3 length equals 17 residues. CDR3 sequence: CASSHGVYREFQETQYF. The CDR3 nucleotides read TGTGCCAGCAGCCACGGGGTTTACCGGGAGTTTCAAGAGACCCAGTACTTC.

This chain joins TRBV7-6 and TRBJ1-3; D unresolved. CDR3 length: 17 amino acids. Germline CDR1 is SGHVS and CDR2 is FNYEAQ. The ends were cut back, 4 bases at V and 3 bases at J, with 19 bases in the middle. The chain's CDR3 is CASSSPGVAWGGNTIYF. The CDR3 nucleotides are TGTGCCAGCAGCTCACCCGGGGTGGCTTGGGGTGGAAACACCATATATTTT.

CDR3 region: CATLGQGYEQYF. CDR3 coding DNA: TGTGCCACTTTAGGACAGGGCTACGAGCAGTACTTC. The chain couples TRBV6-5 to TRBJ2-7; 8 nucleotides agree with TRBD1. Germline V CDR1 and CDR2: MNHEY, SVGAGI. CDR3 length: 12 amino acids. The junction had 5 bases not matched to a gene; V was cut back by 10 bases and J by 3 bases.

V gene TRBV10-1 combines with J gene TRBJ2-7; TRBD1 might be the D (6 bases). V was shortened by 3 bases and J by 7 bases, with 13 bases between the two germline ends. Germline V gives CDR1 WNHNN, CDR2 SYGVQD (reference sequence). The CDR3 totals 13 residues. CDR3 nucleotides: TGCGCCAGCAGTGAAACCCTTGGACAGGAGCAGTACTTC. It specifies CASSETLGQEQYF.

The chain uses TRBV11-2 and TRBJ1-2, with TRBD1 matching 11 bases. The CDR3 spans 13 residues. The V segment lost 4 bases and the J segment 5 bases; nucleotides outside the gene matches: 0. Germline V lookup: CDR1 SGHAT, CDR2 FQNNGV. CDR3: CASSWDRGYGYTF. In DNA form, the CDR3 reads TGTGCCAGCAGCTGGGACAGGGGGTATGGCTACACCTTC. The full variable domain, with the rest looked up from reference TRBV11-2 and TRBJ1-2, is EAGVAQSPRYKIIEKRQSVAFWCNPISGHATLYWYQQILGQGPKLLIQFQNNGVVDDSQLPKDRFSAERLKGVDSTLKIQPAKLEDSAVYLCASSWDRGYGYTFGSGTRLTVV.

This chain uses TRBV2 with TRBJ1-5; TRBD1 matches 11 bases. Trimming at V came to 7 bases and at J to 6 bases, leaving 11 bases not matched to a gene. The CDR3 is 16 residues long. CDR1 is SNHLY, CDR2 FYNNEI, per germline. CDR3 sequence (DNA): TGTGCCAGCAAGACCTTAGGACAGGGGGCAGGTCAGCCCCAGCATTTT. Its translation is CASKTLGQGAGQPQHF.

The chain recombines TRBV2 with TRBJ1-2; D is possibly TRBD1 (6 bases). CDR1 SNHLY and CDR2 FYNNEI come from the germline V gene. The CDR3 loop spans 12 amino acids. The V and J ends lost 6 bases and 8 bases respectively, with 13 bases between them. In DNA, the CDR3 is TGTGCCAGCAGGTTTTCAGGGGACGGCTACACCTTC. It encodes CASRFSGDGYTF.

The CDR3 DNA is TGTGCCAGCAGTTTACAGGTTTATGGCAATCAGCCCCAGCATTTT. Encoded protein: CASSLQVYGNQPQHF. V and J are TRBV28 and TRBJ1-5, with D unresolved. Trimming removed 2 bases at V and 2 bases at J, with 10 bases between. Germline lookup yields CDR1 MDHEN and CDR2 SYDVKM. The CDR3 totals 15 residues. Complete variable domain (other parts from reference TRBV28 and TRBJ1-5): DVKVTQSSRYLVKRTGEKVFLECVQDMDHENMFWYRQDPGLGLRLIYFSYDVKMKEKGDIPEGYSVSREKKERFSLILESASTNQTSMYLCASSLQVYGNQPQHFGDGTRLSIL.